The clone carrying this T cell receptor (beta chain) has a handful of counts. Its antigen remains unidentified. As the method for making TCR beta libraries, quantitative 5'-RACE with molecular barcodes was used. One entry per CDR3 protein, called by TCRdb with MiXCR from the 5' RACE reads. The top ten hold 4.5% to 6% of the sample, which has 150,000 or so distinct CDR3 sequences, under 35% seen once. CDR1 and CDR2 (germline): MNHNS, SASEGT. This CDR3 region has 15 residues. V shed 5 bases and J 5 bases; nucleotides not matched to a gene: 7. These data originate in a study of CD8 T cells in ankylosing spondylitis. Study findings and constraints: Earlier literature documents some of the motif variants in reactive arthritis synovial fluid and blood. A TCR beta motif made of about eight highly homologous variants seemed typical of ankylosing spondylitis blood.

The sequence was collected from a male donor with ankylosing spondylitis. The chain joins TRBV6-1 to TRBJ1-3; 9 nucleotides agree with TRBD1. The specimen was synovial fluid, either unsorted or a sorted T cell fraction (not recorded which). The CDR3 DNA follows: TGTGCCAGCAGTCCAACCGGGACAGGGAGAAACACCATATATTTT. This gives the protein CASSPTGTGRNTIYF.